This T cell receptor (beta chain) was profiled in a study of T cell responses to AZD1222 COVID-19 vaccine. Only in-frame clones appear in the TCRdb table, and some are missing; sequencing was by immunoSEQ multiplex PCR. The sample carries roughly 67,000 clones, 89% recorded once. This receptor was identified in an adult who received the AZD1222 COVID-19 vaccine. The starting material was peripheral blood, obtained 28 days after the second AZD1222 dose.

The chain's CDR3 is CASSAFTNEKLFF. CDR3 bases: TGCGCCAGCAGTGCGTTTACTAATGAAAAACTGTTTTTT. V gene TRBV5-1 combines with J gene TRBJ1-4; D gene unclear. The CDR3 consists of 13 residues. Germline CDR1 and CDR2: SGHRS and YFSETQ. V dropped 5 bases and J dropped 2 bases, with 7 bases sitting between them. The full variable domain, with the rest looked up from reference TRBV5-1 and TRBJ1-4, is KAGVTQTPRYLIKTRGQQVTLSCSPISGHRSVSWYQQTPGQGLQFLFEYFSETQRNKGNFPGRFSGRQFSNSRSEMNVSTLELGDSALYLCASSAFTNEKLFFGSGTQLSVL.